A single sample is the source of the 7 T cell receptor beta chains below, sequenced in a study of blood T cell repertoires in COVID-19. Sequencing used immunoSEQ multiplex PCR; TCRdb keeps in-frame clones, though not all of them. The profile shows under 250,000 clones, 88% of them singletons. The source material was PBMCs or T cells enriched from blood (not recorded which). The receptors here all came from a woman between 40 and 50 years old who had been exposed to COVID-19.

This chain connects TRBV6-2 or TRBV6-3 to TRBJ2-7, with 7 bases lining up with TRBD2. V shed 5 bases, J shed 6 bases, and the junction held 13 bases outside the gene matches. The CDR3 has 15 amino acids. Germline V gene data show CDR1 as MNHEY and CDR2 as SVGEGT. The CDR3 DNA sequence: TGTGCCAGCAGTACCCCAGGACTAGATGGGCGCGAGCAGTACGTC. Encoded protein: CASSTPGLDGREQYV.

V usage is TRBV6-1 and J usage is TRBJ2-3; possibly TRBD2 for D (5 bases). This CDR3 comprises 14 residues. CDR1 and CDR2 (germline): MNHNS, SASEGT. V lost 8 bases, J lost 2 bases, and 14 bases lay in between. The CDR3 spells CASCGASSTDTQYF. The CDR3 bases are TGTGCCAGCTGTGGAGCTAGCTCCACAGATACGCAGTATTTT.

The rearrangement uses TRBV2 and TRBJ1-1; 9 nucleotides line up with TRBD1. Germline V lookup: CDR1 SNHLY, CDR2 FYNNEI. The CDR3 has 14 amino acids. V trimming: 6 bases; J trimming: 3 bases; junction bases outside the gene matches: 5. CDR3 bases: TGTGCCAGCAGGAGACAGGGGGTTTACACTGAAGCTTTCTTT. Its protein product is CASRRQGVYTEAFF.

The chain couples TRBV5-6 to TRBJ1-5, with 8 bases that match TRBD1. Per germline, CDR1 SGHDT and CDR2 YYEEEE. With 4 bases clipped from V and 2 bases from J, the junction kept 8 bases outside the gene matches. This CDR3 contains 16 residues. The CDR3 loop is CASSAAGGSRNQPQHF. For the CDR3, the DNA is TGTGCCAGCAGCGCTGCAGGGGGCTCGCGCAATCAGCCCCAGCATTTT.

This chain connects TRBV10-3 to TRBJ1-2, with 7 bases matching TRBD1. The ends lost 6 bases at V and 2 bases at J; junction bases unmatched: 12. Looked up from germline, CDR1 is ENHRY and CDR2 is SYGVKD. This CDR3 has 16 amino acids. CDR3: CAIRGGSGTENYGYTF. Written as DNA, the CDR3 is TGTGCCATCAGGGGGGGTAGTGGGACAGAGAACTATGGCTACACCTTC.

The gene calls are TRBV7-9 and TRBJ2-3; TRBD1 is a possible D gene (6 bases). There are 15 residues in the CDR3. Germline V lookup: CDR1 SEHNR, CDR2 FQNEAQ (reference sequence). Trimming pared 1 base from V and 5 bases from J, leaving 13 bases between. The DNA of the CDR3 is TGTGCCAGCAGCTTAGAGTGGGGGCAAGTAGATACGCAGTATTTT. Its translation: CASSLEWGQVDTQYF.

The genes are TRBV5-6 and TRBJ2-7, with D maybe TRBD2 (6 bases). The CDR3 is 12 residues long. CDR1 SGHDT and CDR2 YYEEEE come from the germline V gene. V lost 3 bases and J 4 bases, leaving 8 bases between the germline ends. The CDR3 here is CASSWGEYEQYV. CDR3 in DNA: TGTGCCAGCAGCTGGGGGGAGTACGAGCAGTACGTC.